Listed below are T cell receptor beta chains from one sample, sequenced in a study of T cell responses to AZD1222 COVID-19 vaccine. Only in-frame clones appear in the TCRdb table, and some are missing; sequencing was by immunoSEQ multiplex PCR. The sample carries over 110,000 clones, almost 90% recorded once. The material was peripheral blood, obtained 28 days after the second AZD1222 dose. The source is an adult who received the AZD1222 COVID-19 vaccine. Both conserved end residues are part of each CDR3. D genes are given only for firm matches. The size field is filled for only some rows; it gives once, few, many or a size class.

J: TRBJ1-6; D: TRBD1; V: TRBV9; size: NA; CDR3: CASSAPTGVTNSPLHF; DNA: TGTGCCAGCAGCGCCCCGACAGGGGTAACCAATTCACCCCTCCACTTT
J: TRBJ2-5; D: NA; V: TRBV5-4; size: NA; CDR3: CASSFDRGATETQYF; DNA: TGTGCCAGCAGCTTTGATAGGGGCGCCACGGAGACCCAGTACTTC
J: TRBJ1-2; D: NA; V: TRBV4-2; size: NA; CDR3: CASSQEVARYYGYTF; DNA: TGTGCCAGCAGCCAAGAGGTCGCCAGATACTATGGCTACACCTTC
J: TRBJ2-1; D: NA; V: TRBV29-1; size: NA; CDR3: CSVDGSSAPGQFF; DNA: TGCAGCGTTGACGGGAGTTCGGCTCCGGGGCAGTTCTTC
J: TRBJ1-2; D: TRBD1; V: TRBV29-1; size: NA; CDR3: CSVTRTGSYGYTF; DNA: TGCAGCGTTACTCGGACAGGGAGCTATGGCTACACCTTC
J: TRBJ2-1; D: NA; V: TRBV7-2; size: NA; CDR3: CASSLAWGDEQFF; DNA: TGTGCCAGCAGCTTAGCCTGGGGGGATGAGCAGTTCTTC
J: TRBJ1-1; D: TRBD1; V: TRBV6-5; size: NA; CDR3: CAGQGAGEAFF; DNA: TGTGCCGGACAGGGGGCTGGTGAAGCTTTCTTT
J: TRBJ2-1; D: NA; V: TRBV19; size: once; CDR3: CASSIGGAQEQFF; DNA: TGTGCCAGTAGTATAGGGGGGGCGCAAGAGCAGTTCTTC
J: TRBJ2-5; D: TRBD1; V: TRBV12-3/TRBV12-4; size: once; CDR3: CASSPTGAETQYF; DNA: TGTGCCAGCAGTCCTACAGGGGCAGAGACCCAGTACTTC
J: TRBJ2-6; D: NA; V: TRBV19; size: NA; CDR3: CASSETGGANVLTF; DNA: TGTGCCAGTAGTGAGACAGGTGGGGCCAACGTCCTGACTTTC
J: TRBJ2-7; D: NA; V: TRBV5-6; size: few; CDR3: CASSLYEERPDEQYF; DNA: TGTGCCAGCAGCTTGTATGAGGAGAGGCCCGACGAGCAGTACTTC
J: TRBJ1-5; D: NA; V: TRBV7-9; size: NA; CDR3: CASSLDFAAWPQHF; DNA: TGTGCCAGCAGCTTAGATTTTGCAGCGTGGCCCCAGCATTTT
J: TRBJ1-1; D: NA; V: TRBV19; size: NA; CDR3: CASSSLSRTEAFF; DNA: TGTGCCAGTAGTAGCCTTAGTCGGACTGAAGCTTTCTTT
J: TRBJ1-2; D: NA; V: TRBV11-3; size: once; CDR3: CASSLVPDLSLINYGYTF; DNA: TGTGCCAGCAGCTTAGTGCCGGATTTATCTTTAATTAACTATGGCTACACCTTC
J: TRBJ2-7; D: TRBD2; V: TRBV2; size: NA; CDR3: CASRAGTSGRTPYEQYF; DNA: TGTGCCAGCAGAGCCGGGACTAGCGGGAGGACCCCCTACGAGCAGTACTTC